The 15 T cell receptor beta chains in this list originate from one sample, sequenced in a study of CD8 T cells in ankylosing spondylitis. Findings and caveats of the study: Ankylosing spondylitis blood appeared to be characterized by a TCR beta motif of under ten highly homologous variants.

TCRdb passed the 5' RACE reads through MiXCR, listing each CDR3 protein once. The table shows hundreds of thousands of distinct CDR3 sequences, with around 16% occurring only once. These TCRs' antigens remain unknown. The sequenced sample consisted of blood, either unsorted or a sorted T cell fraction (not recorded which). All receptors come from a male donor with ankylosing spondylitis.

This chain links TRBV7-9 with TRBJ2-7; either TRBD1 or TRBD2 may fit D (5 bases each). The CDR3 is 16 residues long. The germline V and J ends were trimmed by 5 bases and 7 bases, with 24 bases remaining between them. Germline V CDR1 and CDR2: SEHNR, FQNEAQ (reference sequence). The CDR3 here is CASSPSPRGLPWEQYF. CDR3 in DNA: TGTGCCAGCAGCCCCTCCCCCCGGGGCTTACCTTGGGAGCAGTACTTC.

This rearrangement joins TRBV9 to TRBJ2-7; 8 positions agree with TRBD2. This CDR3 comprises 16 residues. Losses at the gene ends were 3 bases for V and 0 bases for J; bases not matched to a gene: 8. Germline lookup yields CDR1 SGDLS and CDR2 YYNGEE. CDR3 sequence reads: CASSESGGGFSYEQYF. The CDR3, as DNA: TGTGCCAGCAGCGAGTCGGGCGGGGGGTTCTCCTACGAGCAGTACTTC.

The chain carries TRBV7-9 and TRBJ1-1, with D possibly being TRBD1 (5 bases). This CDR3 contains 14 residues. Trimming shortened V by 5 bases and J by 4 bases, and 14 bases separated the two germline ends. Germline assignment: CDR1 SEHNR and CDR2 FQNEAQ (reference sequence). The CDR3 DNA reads TGTGCCAGCAGCCCCCAGGGAGGAAGCACTGAAGCTTTCTTT. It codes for CASSPQGGSTEAFF.

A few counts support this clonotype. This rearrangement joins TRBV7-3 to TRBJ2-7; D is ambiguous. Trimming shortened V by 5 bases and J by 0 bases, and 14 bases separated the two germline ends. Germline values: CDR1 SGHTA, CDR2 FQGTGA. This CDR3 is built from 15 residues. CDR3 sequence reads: CASSPGASLSYEQYF. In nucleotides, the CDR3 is TGTGCCAGCAGCCCCGGAGCTAGTCTCTCCTACGAGCAGTACTTC. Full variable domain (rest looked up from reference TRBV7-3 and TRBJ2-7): GAGVSQTPSNKVTEKGKYVELRCDPISGHTALYWYRQSLGQGPEFLIYFQGTGAADDSGLPNDRFFAVRPEGSVSTLKIQRTERGDSAVYLCASSPGASLSYEQYFGPGTRLTVT.

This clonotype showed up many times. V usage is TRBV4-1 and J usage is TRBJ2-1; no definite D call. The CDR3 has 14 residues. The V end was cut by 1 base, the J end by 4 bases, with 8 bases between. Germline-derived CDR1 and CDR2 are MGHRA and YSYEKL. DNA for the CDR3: TGCGCCAGCAGCCAAGTTCTGGGGTACAATGAGCAGTTCTTC. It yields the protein CASSQVLGYNEQFF.

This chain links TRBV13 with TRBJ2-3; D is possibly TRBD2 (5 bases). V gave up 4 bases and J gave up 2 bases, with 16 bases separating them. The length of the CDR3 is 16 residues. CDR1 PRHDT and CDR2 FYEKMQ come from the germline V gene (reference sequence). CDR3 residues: CASSSERKTYTDTQYF. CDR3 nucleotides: TGTGCCAGCAGCTCGGAGCGGAAGACCTACACAGATACGCAGTATTTT.

CDR3 DNA sequence: TGTGCCATCAGTGAGGGAGGTTATAGCAATCAGCCCCAGCATTTT. Translating gives CAISEGGYSNQPQHF. The chain uses TRBV10-3 and TRBJ1-5; D remains unclear. The CDR3 is 15 residues long. V lost 2 bases and J 0 bases, leaving 8 bases between the germline ends. The germline CDR1 and CDR2 sequences are ENHRY and SYGVKD.

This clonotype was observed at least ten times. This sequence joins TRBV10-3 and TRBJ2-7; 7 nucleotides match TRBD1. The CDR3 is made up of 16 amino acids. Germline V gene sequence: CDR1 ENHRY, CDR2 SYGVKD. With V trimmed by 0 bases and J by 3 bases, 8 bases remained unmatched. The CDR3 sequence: CAISESSRQGDYEQYF. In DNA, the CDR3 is TGTGCCATCAGTGAGTCAAGCAGGCAGGGGGACTACGAGCAGTACTTC.

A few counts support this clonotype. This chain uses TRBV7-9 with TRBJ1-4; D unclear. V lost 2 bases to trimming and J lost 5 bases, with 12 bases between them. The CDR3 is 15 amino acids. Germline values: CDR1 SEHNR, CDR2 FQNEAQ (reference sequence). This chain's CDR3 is CASSLTGNKNEKLFF. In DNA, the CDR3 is TGTGCCAGCAGCTTAACCGGGAACAAGAATGAAAAACTGTTTTTT.

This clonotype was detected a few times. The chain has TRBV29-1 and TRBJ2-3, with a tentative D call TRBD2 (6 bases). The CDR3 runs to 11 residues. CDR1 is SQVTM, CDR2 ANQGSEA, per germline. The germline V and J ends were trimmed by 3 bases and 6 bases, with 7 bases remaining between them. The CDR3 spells CSVDGGDTQYF. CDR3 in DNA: TGCAGCGTTGACGGAGGGGATACGCAGTATTTT.

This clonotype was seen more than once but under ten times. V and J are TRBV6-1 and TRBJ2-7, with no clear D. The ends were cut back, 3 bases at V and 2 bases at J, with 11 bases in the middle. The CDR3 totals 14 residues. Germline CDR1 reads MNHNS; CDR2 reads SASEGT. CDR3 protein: CASSEEPPPYEQYF. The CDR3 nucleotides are TGTGCCAGCAGTGAGGAGCCCCCCCCCTACGAGCAGTACTTC.

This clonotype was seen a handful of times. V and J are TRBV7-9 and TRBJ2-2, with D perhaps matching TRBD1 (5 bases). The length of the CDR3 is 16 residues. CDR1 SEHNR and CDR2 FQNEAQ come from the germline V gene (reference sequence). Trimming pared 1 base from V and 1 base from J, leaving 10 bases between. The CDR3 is CASSLGAGQNTGELFF. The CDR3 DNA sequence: TGTGCCAGCAGCTTAGGGGCTGGACAGAACACCGGGGAGCTGTTTTTT.

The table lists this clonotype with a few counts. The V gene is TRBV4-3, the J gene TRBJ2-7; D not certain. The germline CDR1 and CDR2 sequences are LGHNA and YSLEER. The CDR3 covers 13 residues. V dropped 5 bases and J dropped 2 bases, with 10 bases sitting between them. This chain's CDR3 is CASSSTLTYEQYF. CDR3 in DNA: TGCGCCAGCAGCTCGACCCTAACCTACGAGCAGTACTTC.

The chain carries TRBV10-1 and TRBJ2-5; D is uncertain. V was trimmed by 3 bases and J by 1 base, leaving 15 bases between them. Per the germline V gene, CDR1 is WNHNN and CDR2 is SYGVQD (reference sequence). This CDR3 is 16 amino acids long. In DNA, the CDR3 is TGCGCCAGCAGTGAATTTTCGACGGAAAGCCAAGAGACCCAGTACTTC. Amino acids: CASSEFSTESQETQYF.

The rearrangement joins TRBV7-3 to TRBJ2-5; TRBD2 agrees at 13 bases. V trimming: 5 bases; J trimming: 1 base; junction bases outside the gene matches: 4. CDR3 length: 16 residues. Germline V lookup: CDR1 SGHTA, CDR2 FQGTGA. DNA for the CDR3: TGTGCCAGCAGCATGGGGACTAGCGGGACCCAAGAGACCCAGTACTTC. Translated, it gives CASSMGTSGTQETQYF.